A selection of T cell receptor beta chains follows, all from one sample in a study of liver allograft versus peripheral blood T cells. TCRdb re-called the reads with MiXCR, one entry per CDR3 protein. The table lists about 5,000 distinct CDR3 sequences, approximately 15% of them singletons. Source of these receptors: a human patient who had a liver transplant. Some T cells may have come from the graft donor. The conserved cysteine and the conserved F or W are not part of the CDR3 here.

V	J	CDR3
TRBV28	TRBJ1-2	ASRPWGLSGGYT
TRBV2	TRBJ1-2	ASREDGNYGYT
TRBV10-3	TRBJ2-7	AISDGLGAYEQY
TRBV15	TRBJ1-2	ATSLRDGGYT
TRBV7-2	TRBJ2-7	ASSLGQGAYEQY
TRBV12-3/TRBV12-4	TRBJ2-1	ASSRSGGAYNEQF
TRBV19	-	ASSRTGTGGYEQY
TRBV7-2	TRBJ1-3	ASSLGGLGNTIY
TRBV6-2/TRBV6-3	TRBJ2-7	ASSTRPGGTNEQY
TRBV2	TRBJ2-5	ATGSVETQY
TRBV7-2	TRBJ1-4	ASSAHLGTATNEKLF